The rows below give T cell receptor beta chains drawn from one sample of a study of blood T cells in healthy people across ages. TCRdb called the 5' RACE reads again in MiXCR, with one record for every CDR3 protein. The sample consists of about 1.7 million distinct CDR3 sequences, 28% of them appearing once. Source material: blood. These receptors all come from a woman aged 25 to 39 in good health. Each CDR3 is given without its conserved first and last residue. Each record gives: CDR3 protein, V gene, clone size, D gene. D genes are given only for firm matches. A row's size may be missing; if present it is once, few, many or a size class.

ASSQGIRKMNSGANVLT | TRBV4-1 | many | -
ASSGGASGPYEQY | TRBV19 | few | TRBD2
ASSSDRLNYGYT | TRBV12-3/TRBV12-4 | - | TRBD1
ASSVDFRISEQY | TRBV9 | few | -
ASSQEGGAEQF | TRBV4-3 | many | -
ASSLDFSYEQD | TRBV12-3/TRBV12-4 | few | -
SAGAGAADTQY | TRBV20-1 | - | TRBD2
ASSQTPGTGNQPQH | TRBV3-1 | few | TRBD1
ASSGQEREFPEQF | TRBV2 | once | TRBD2
SAREWRGNIQY | TRBV20-1 | many | -
AGSLALADNEQF | TRBV5-5 | few | TRBD2
ASSPRTGFTEAF | TRBV12-3/TRBV12-4 | - | TRBD1
ASSPPRGRSYNEQF | TRBV3-1 | many | TRBD2
ASSLILAGGLTDTQY | TRBV12-3/TRBV12-4 | - | TRBD2
ASSQEGTSGQETQY | TRBV4-1 | few | TRBD2